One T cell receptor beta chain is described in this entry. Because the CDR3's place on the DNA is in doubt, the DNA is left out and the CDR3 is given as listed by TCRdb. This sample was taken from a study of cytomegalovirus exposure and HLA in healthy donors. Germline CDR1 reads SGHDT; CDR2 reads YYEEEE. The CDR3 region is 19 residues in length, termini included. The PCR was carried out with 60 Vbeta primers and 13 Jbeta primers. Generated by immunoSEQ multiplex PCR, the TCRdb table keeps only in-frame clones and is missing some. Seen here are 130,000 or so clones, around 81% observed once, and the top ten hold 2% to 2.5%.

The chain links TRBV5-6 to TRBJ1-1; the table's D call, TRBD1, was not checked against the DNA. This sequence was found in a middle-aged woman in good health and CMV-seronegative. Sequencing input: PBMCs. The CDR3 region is CASSSRTGWEFFGDTEAFF.